This T cell receptor beta chain was observed in a study of cytomegalovirus exposure and HLA in healthy donors. Study background: An early data release held around 80 million unique TCRs from HLA-typed donors.

After removal of 0 bases from V and 7 bases from J, the junction contained 7 bases not matched to a gene. This CDR3 is 16 amino acids long. CDR1 SGHTA and CDR2 FQGNSA come from the germline V gene. Primers included in the PCR were 60 Vbeta and 13 Jbeta primers. Generated by immunoSEQ multiplex PCR, the TCRdb table keeps only in-frame clones and is missing some. This table holds some 75,000 clones. The chain is built from TRBV7-2 and TRBJ2-1, with 9 bases aligning to TRBD2. The sequence was collected from a man in his forties in good health and CMV-seronegative. Sequencing input: PBMCs. As DNA, the CDR3 is TGTGCCAGCAGCTTAGCGAGATTAGCGGGGGTAAATGAGCAGTTCTTC. Its protein is CASSLARLAGVNEQFF.